The present T cell receptor (beta chain) was sequenced within a study of CD8 T cells in ankylosing spondylitis. Study observations and caveats: Earlier work had already found some motif variants in reactive arthritis synovial fluid and blood. Roughly eight highly homologous variants made up a TCR beta motif that seemed to typify ankylosing spondylitis blood. The disease-linked clones had a CD8+ phenotype and low blood frequencies.

This clonotype turned up a few times. Its antigen is undetermined. As the method for making TCR beta libraries, quantitative 5'-RACE with molecular barcodes was used. Each CDR3 protein gets one entry after TCRdb re-called the 5' RACE reads with MiXCR. The repertoire includes 750,000 to 850,000 distinct CDR3 sequences, about an eighth of them detected once, and more than 0.5% sits in the top ten. CDR3 length: 14 amino acids. Germline CDR1 reads DFQATT; CDR2 reads SNEGSKA (reference sequence). The ends lost 6 bases at V and 4 bases at J; junction bases unmatched: 8. Sequencing was performed on blood, either unsorted or a sorted T cell fraction (not recorded which). The chain employs TRBV20-1 and TRBJ2-1, with 8 bases fitting TRBD2. This receptor was obtained from a male donor with ankylosing spondylitis. CDR3 protein: CSATRGADYNEQFF. CDR3 DNA sequence: TGCAGTGCAACGCGGGGGGCAGATTACAATGAGCAGTTCTTC.